This record concerns one TCR beta chain sequence. The antigen is undetermined. Germline V gives CDR1 MNHEY, CDR2 SMNVEV (reference sequence). V was trimmed by 2 bases and J by 11 bases, leaving 15 bases between them. The CDR3 totals 13 residues. This sample was taken from a study of Ad26.COV2.S vaccination and SARS-CoV-2 variants. Study-wide results and caveats: Responses of spike-specific T cells (both CD8+ and CD4+) reportedly showed substantial breadth after vaccination.

Treatment in this sample: roughly 19 received Ad26.COV2.S at low or high dose, single or two shots; roughly five received placebo; per-sample allocation not given. Material that was analyzed had been drawn on day 63 after the first vaccine or placebo injection. An adult aged 18-55 years in Boston served as the donor. The assay was immunoSEQ multiplex PCR, and TCRdb's table has in-frame clones only and misses some. Here the sample spans hundreds of thousands of clones, roughly 90% being singletons. The receptor's source is a person aged 18 to 59 who received the Ad26.COV2.S COVID-19 vaccine or a placebo. This chain links TRBV27 with TRBJ1-1, with D possibly matching TRBD1 (6 bases). Material: peripheral blood, obtained in a trial of Ad26.COV2.S vaccine versus placebo. The CDR3 DNA sequence: TGTGCCAGCAGTTTAGGGAGGGGGGAGAGCGCTTTCTTT. Translated, it gives CASSLGRGESAFF.